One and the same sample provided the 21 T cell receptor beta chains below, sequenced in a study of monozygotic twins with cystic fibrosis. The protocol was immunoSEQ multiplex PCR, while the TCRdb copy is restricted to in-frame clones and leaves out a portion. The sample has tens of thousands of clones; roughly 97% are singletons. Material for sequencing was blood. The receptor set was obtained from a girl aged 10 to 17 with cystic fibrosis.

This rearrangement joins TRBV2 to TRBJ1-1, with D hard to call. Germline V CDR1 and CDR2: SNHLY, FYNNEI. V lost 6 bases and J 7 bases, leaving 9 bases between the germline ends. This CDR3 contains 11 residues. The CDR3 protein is CASSRTVEAFF. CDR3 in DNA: TGTGCCAGCAGCCGTACAGTTGAAGCTTTCTTT. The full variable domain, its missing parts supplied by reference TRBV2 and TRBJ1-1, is EPEVTQTPSHQVTQMGQEVILRCVPISNHLYFYWYRQILGQKVEFLVSFYNNEISEKSEIFDDQFSVERPDGSNFTLKIRSTKLEDSAMYFCASSRTVEAFFGQGTRLTVV.

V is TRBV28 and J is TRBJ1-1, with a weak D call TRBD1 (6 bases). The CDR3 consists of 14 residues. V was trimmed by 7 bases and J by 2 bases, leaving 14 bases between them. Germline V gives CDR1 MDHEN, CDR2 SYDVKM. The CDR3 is CASNDPGANTEAFF. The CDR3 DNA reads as TGTGCCAGCAATGACCCAGGGGCTAACACTGAAGCTTTCTTT.

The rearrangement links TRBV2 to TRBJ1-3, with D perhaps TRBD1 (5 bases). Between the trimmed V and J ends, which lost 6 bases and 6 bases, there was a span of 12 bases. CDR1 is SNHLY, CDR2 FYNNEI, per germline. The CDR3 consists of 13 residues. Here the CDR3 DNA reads TGTGCCAGCAGCGTCGGACATCAAAACACCATATATTTT. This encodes CASSVGHQNTIYF. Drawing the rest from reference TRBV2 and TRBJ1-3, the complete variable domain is EPEVTQTPSHQVTQMGQEVILRCVPISNHLYFYWYRQILGQKVEFLVSFYNNEISEKSEIFDDQFSVERPDGSNFTLKIRSTKLEDSAMYFCASSVGHQNTIYFGEGSWLTVV.

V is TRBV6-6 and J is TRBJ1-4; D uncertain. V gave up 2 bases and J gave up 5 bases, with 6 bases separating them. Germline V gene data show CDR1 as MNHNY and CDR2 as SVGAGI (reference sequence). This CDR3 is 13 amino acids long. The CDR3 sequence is CASSYPINEKLFF. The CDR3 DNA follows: TGTGCCAGCAGTTACCCCATCAATGAAAAACTGTTTTTT.

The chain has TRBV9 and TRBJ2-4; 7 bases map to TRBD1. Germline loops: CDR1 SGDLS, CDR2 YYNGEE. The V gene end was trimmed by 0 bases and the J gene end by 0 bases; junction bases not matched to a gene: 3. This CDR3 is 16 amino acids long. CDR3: CASSVGDRLAKNIQYF. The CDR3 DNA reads TGTGCCAGCAGCGTAGGGGACAGATTAGCCAAAAACATTCAGTACTTC.

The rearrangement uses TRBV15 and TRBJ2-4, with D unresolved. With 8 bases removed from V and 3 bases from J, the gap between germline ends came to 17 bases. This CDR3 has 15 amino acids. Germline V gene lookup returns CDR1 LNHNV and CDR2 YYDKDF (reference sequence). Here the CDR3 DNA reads TGTGCCACCGGGCGAGGCGGTGGGAACAAAAACATTCAGTACTTC. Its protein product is CATGRGGGNKNIQYF.

The CDR3, as DNA: TGCGCCACCATACTCCTGGGACAGGGCTACGAGCAGTACGTC. Encoded protein: CATILLGQGYEQYV. The chain recombines TRBV5-1 with TRBJ2-7; 9 nucleotides align to TRBD1. The CDR3 has 14 residues. J was trimmed by 3 bases and V by 9 bases; bases with no gene match: 10. Germline CDR1 SGHRS, CDR2 YFSETQ.

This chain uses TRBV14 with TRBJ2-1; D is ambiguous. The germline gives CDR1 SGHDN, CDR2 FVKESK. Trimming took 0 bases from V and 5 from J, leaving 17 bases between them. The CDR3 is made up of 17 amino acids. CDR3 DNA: TGTGCCAGCAGCCAAGAATTCGGCCACCTATTAGACAATGAGCAGTTCTTC. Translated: CASSQEFGHLLDNEQFF. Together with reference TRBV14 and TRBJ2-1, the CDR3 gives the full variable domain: EAGVTQFPSHSVIEKGQTVTLRCDPISGHDNLYWYRRVMGKEIKFLLHFVKESKQDESGMPNNRFLAERTGGTYSTLKVQPAELEDSGVYFCASSQEFGHLLDNEQFFGPGTRLTVL.

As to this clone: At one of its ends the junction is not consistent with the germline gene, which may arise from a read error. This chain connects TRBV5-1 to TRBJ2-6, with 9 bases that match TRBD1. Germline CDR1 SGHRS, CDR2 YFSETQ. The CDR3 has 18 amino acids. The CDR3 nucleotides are TGCGCCAGCAGCTTTCCCGGACAGGGGAGCTCTGGTGCCAACGTCCTGACTTTC. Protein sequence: CASSFPGQGSSGANVLTF.

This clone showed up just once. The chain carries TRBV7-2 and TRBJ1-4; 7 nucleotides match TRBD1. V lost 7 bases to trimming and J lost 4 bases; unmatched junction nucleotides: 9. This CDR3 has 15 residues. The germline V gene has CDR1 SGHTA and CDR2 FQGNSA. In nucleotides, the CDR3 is TGTGCCAGCAACCAGGGGGGCGGCGGTAATGAAAAACTGTTTTTT. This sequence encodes CASNQGGGGNEKLFF. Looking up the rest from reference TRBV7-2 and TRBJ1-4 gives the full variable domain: GAGVSQSPSNKVTEKGKDVELRCDPISGHTALYWYRQSLGQGLEFLIYFQGNSAPDKSGLPSDRFSAERTGGSVSTLTIQRTQQEDSAVYLCASNQGGGGNEKLFFGSGTQLSVL.

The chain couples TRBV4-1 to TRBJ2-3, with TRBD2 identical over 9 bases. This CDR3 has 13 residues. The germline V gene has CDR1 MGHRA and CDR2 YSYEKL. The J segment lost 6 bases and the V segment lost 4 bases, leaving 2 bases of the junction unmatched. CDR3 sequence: CASSRTSADTQYF. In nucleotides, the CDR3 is TGCGCCAGCAGCCGGACTAGCGCCGATACGCAGTATTTT.

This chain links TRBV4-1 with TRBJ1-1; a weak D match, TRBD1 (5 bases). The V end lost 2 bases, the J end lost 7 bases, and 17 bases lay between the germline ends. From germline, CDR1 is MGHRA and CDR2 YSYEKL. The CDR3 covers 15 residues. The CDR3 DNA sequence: TGCGCCAGCAGCCAACAGGGACTAACTCTACATGAAGCTTTCTTT. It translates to CASSQQGLTLHEAFF.

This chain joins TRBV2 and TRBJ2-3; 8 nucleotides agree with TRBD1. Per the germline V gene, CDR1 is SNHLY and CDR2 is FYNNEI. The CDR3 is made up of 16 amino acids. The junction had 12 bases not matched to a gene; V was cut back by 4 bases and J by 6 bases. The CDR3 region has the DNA TGTGCCAGCAGTGCCATGGACAGGGTGGATCGGGATACGCAGTATTTT. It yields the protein CASSAMDRVDRDTQYF.

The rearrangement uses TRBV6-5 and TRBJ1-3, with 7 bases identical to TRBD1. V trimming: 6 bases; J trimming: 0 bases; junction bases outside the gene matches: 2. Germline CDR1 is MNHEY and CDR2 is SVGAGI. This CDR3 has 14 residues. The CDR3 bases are TGTGCCAGCAGGAACAGGGGCTCTGGAAACACCATATATTTT. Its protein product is CASRNRGSGNTIYF.

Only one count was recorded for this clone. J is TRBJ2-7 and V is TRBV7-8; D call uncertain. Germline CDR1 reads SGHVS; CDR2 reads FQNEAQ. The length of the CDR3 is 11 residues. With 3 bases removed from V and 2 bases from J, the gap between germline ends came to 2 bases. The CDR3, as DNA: TGTGCCAGCAGCTTCGCCTACGAGCAGTACGTC. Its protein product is CASSFAYEQYV.

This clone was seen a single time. CDR3 region: CASSFGTSYEQYV. In DNA form, the CDR3 reads TGTGCCAGCAGTTTCGGGACGTCTTACGAGCAGTACGTC. The chain joins TRBV5-8 to TRBJ2-7; D may be TRBD1 or TRBD2 (5 bases each). From germline, CDR1 is SGHTS and CDR2 YDEGEE. V was shortened by 5 bases and J by 4 bases, with 13 bases between the two germline ends. The CDR3 is 13 residues long.

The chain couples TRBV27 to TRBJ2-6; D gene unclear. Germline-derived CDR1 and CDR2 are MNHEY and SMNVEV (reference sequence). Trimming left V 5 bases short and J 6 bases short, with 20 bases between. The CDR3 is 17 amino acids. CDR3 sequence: CASSPQKLRPQANVLTF. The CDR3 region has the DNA TGTGCCAGCAGTCCCCAGAAACTACGACCTCAGGCCAACGTCCTGACTTTC. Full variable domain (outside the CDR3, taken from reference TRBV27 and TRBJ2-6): EAQVTQNPRYLITVTGKKLTVTCSQNMNHEYMSWYRQDPGLGLRQIYYSMNVEVTDKGDVPEGYKVSRKEKRNFPLILESPSPNQTSLYFCASSPQKLRPQANVLTFGAGSRLTVL.

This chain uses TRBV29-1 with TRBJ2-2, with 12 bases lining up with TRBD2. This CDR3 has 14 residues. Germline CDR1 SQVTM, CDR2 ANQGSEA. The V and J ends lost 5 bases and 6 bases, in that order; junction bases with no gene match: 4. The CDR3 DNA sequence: TGCAGCGTTAGACTAGCGGGAGAGGCCGGGGAGCTGTTTTTT. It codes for CSVRLAGEAGELFF.

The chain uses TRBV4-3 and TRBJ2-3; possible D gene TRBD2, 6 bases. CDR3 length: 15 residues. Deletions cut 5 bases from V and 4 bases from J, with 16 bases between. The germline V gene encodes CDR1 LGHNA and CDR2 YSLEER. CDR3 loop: CASSGGTRLSDTQYF. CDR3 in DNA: TGCGCCAGCAGCGGGGGGACCAGACTGTCAGATACGCAGTATTTT.

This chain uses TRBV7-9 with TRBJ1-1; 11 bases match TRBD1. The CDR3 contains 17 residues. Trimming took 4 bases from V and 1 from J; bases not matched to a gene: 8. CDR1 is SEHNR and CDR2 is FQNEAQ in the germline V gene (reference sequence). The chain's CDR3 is CASSSGTGGRSNTEAFF. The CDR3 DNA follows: TGTGCCAGCAGCTCAGGGACAGGGGGTCGGTCGAACACTGAAGCTTTCTTT.

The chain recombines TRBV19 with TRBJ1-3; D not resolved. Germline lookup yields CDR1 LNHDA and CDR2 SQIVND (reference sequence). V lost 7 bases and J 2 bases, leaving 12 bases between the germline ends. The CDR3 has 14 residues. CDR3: CASTRGGAGNTIYF. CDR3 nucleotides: TGTGCCAGTACCCGAGGAGGAGCTGGAAACACCATATATTTT.